The clone carrying this T cell receptor beta chain was observed at least ten times. CDR1 and CDR2 (germline): KGHSH, LQKENI. Trimming took off 6 bases at V and 0 bases at J, with 14 bases between the two ends. There are 15 residues in the CDR3. The entry originates in a study of early T cells in non-severe SARS-CoV-2 infection. TCRdb analysed the 5' RACE reads with MiXCR anew, one entry per CDR3 protein. Among roughly 63,000 distinct CDR3 sequences, around 13% were seen once, and the ten largest hold roughly 4.7%. The sequencing sample was made of whole blood. The sequence was obtained from an adult who was a healthcare worker with PCR-confirmed SARS-CoV-2 infection or an uninfected control (not recorded which). The chain uses TRBV18 and TRBJ1-2, with D uncertain. As DNA, the CDR3 is TGTGCCAGCTCCCAAGGCGGTCGAGCTAACTATGGCTACACCTTC. Residues: CASSQGGRANYGYTF.